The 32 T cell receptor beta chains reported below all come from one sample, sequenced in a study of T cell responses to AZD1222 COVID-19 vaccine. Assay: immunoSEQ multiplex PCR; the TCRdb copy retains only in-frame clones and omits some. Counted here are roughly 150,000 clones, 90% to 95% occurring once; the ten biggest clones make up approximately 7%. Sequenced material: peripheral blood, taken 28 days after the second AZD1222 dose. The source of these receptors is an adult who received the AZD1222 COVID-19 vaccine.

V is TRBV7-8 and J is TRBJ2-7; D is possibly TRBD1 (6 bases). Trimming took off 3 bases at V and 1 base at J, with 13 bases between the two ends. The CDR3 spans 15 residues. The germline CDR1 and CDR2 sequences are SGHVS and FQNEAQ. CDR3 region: CASSFWQGPSYEQYF. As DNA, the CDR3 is TGTGCCAGCAGCTTTTGGCAGGGGCCTTCCTACGAGCAGTACTTC.

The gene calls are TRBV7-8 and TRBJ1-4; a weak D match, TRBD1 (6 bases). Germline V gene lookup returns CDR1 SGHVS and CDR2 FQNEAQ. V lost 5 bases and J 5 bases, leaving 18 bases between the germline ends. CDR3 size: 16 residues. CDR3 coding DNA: TGTGCCAGCAGCGAAGGAAACAGGGCTAAAAATGAAAAACTGTTTTTT. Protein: CASSEGNRAKNEKLFF.

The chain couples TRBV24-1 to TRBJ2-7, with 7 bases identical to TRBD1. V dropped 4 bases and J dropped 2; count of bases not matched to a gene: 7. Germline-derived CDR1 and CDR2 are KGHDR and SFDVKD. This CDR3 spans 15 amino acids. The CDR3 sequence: CATSELGQCPYEQYF. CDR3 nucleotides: TGTGCCACCAGTGAACTGGGACAGTGCCCCTACGAGCAGTACTTC.

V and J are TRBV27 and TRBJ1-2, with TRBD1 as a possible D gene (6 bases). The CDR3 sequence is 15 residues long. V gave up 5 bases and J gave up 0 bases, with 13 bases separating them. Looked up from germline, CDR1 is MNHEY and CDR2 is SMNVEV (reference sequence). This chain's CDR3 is CASSQSGAPNYGYTF. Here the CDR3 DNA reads TGTGCCAGCAGTCAATCAGGGGCTCCTAACTATGGCTACACCTTC.

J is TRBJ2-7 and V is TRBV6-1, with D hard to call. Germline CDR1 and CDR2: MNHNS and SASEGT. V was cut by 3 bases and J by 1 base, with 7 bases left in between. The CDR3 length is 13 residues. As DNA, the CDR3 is TGTGCCAGCAGTGAGAGACTTTCCTACGAGCAGTACTTC. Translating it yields CASSERLSYEQYF.

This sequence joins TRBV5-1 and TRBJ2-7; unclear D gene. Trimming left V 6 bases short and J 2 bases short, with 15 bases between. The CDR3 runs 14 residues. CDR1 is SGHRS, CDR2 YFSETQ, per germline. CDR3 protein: CASNHPTFPYEQYF. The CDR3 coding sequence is TGCGCCAGCAACCATCCTACTTTTCCCTACGAGCAGTACTTC.

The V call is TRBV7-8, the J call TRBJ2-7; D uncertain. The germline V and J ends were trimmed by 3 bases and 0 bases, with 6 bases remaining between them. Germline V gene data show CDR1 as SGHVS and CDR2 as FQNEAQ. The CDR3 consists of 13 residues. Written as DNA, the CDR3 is TGTGCCAGCAGCTTGACACCCTCCTACGAGCAGTACTTC. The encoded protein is CASSLTPSYEQYF.

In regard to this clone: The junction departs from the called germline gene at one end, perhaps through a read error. The CDR3 nucleotides read TGTGCTAGCAGCTTAGTAGACAGGGGGCGGGGTACGACCCAGTACTTC. Residues: CASSLVDRGRGTTQYF. The V and J genes are TRBV7-7 and TRBJ2-5; 10 nucleotides line up with TRBD1. The CDR3 is 16 residues long. Germline lookup yields CDR1 SSHAT and CDR2 FNYEAQ (reference sequence).

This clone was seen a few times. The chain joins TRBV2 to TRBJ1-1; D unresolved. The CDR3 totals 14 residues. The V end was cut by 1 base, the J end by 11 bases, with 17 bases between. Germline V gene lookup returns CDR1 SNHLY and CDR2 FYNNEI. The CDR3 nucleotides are TGTGCCAGCAGTGAAGTATCCTTCCCCGAGGTGGCTTTCTTT. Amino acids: CASSEVSFPEVAFF.

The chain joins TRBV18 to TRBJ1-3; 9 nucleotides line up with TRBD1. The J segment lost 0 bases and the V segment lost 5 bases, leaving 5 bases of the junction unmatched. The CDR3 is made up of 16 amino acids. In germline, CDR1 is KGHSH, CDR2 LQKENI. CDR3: CASSRDRASSGNTIYF. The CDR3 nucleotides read TGTGCCAGCTCAAGGGACAGGGCTTCCTCTGGAAACACCATATATTTT.

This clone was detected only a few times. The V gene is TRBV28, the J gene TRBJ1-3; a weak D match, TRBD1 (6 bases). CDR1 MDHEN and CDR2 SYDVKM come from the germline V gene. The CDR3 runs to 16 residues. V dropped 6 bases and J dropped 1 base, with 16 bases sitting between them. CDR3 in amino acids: CASSRGALESGNTIYF. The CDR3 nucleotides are TGTGCCAGCAGCCGGGGGGCCTTGGAATCTGGAAACACCATATATTTT.

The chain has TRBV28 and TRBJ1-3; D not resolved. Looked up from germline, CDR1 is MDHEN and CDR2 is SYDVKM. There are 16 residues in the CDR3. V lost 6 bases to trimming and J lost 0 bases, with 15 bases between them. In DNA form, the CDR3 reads TGTGCCAGCAGCCTCGATGGTCCCCACTCTGGAAACACCATATATTTT. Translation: CASSLDGPHSGNTIYF.

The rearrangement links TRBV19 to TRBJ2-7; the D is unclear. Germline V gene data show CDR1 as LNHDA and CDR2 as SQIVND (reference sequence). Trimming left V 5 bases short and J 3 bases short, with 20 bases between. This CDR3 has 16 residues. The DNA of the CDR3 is TGTGCCAGTAGTTTAGGTACCCCCCAAGGCTACTACGAGCAGTACTTC. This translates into CASSLGTPQGYYEQYF.

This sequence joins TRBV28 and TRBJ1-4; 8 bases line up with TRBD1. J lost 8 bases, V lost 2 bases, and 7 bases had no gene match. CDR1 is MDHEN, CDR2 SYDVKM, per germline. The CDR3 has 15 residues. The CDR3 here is CASSLPGGRKEKLFF. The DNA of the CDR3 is TGTGCCAGCAGTTTACCAGGGGGCCGTAAAGAAAAACTGTTTTTT.

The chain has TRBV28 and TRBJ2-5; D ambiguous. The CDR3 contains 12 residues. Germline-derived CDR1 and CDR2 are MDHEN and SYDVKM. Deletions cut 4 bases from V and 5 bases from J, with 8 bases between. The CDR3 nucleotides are TGTGCCAGCAGTTCCCCAGCGGAGACCCAGTACTTC. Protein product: CASSSPAETQYF.

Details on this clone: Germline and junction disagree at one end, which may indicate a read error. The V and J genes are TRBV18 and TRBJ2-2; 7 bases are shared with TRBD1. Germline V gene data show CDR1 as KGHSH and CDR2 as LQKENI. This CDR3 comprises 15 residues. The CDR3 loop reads CASPPGQSNTGELFF. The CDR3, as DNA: TGTGCCAGCCCACCGGGACAGTCGAACACCGGGGAGCTGTTTTTT.

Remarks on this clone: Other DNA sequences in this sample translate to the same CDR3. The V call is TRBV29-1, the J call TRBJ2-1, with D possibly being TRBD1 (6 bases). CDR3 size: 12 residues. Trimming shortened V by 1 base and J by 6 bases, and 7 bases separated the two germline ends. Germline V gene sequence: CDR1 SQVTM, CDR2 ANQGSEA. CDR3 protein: CSVEVGGNEQFF. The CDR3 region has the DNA TGCAGCGTTGAAGTAGGGGGCAATGAGCAGTTCTTC.

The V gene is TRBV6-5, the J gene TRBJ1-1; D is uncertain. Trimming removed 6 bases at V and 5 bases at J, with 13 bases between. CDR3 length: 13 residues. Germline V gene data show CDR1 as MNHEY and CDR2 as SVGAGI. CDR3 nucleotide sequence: TGTGCCAGCAGAGCGTACAGTGCGACTGAAGCTTTCTTT. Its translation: CASRAYSATEAFF.

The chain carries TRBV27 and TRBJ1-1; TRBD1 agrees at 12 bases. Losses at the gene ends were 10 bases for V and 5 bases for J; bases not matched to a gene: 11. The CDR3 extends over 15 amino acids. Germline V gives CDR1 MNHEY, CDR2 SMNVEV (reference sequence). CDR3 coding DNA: TGTGCCACCAAACGGGGACAGGGGGCCGGTACTGAAGCTTTCTTT. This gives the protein CATKRGQGAGTEAFF.

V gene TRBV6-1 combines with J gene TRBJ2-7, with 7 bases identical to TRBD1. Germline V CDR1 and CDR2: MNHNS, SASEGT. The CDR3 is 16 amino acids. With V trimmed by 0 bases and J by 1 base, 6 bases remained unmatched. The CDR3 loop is CASSEATGDHSYEQYF. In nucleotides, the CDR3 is TGTGCCAGCAGTGAAGCCACAGGGGACCATTCCTACGAGCAGTACTTC.

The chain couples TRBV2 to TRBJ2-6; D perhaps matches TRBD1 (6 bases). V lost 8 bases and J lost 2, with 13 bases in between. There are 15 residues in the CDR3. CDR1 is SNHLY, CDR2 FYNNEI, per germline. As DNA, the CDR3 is TGTGCCAGCGGGATTGGGGGCGCTGGGGCCAACGTCCTGACTTTC. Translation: CASGIGGAGANVLTF.

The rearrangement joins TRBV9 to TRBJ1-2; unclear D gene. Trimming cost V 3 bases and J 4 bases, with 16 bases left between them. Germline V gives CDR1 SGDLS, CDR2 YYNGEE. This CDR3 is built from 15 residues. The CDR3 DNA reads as TGTGCCAGCAGCGCTCGACACTCAGCCGCCTATGGCTACACCTTC. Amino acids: CASSARHSAAYGYTF.

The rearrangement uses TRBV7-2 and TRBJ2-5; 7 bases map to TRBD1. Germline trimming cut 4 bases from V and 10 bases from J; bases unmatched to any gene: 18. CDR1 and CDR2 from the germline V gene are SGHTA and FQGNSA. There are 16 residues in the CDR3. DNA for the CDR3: TGTGCCAGCAGCTCGAGACCGGGACAGCGGCTTGGCGACCAGTACTTC. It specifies CASSSRPGQRLGDQYF. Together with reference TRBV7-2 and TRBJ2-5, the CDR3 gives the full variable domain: GAGVSQSPSNKVTEKGKDVELRCDPISGHTALYWYRQSLGQGLEFLIYFQGNSAPDKSGLPSDRFSAERTGGSVSTLTIQRTQQEDSAVYLCASSSRPGQRLGDQYFGPGTRLLVL.

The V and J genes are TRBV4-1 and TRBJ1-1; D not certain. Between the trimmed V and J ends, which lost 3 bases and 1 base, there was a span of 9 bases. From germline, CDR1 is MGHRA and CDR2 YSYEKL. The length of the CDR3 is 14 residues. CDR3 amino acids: CASSHNWRNTEAFF. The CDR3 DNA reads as TGCGCCAGCAGCCATAACTGGCGGAACACTGAAGCTTTCTTT.

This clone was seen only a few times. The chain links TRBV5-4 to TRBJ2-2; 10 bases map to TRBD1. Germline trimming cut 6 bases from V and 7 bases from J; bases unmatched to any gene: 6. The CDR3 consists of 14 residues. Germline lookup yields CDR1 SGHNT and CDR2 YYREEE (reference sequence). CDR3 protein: CASNRQGANGELFF. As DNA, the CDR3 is TGTGCCAGCAACAGACAGGGGGCAAACGGGGAGCTGTTTTTT. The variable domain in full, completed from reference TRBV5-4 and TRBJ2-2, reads ETGVTQSPTHLIKTRGQQVTLRCSSQSGHNTVSWYQQALGQGPQFIFQYYREEENGRGNFPPRFSGLQFPNYSSELNVNALELDDSALYLCASNRQGANGELFFGEGSRLTVL.

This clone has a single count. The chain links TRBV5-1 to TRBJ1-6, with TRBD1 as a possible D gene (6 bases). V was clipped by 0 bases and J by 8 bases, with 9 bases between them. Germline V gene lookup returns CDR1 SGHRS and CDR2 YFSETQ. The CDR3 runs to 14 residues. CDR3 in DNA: TGCGCCAGCAGCTTGGAAGGGGGTTATTCACCCCTCCACTTT. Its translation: CASSLEGGYSPLHF.

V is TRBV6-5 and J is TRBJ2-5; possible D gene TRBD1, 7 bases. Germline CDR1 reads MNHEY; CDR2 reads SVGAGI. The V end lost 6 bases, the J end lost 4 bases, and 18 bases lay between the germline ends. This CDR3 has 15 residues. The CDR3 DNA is TGTGCCAGCAGATCGGGCGGGACAGTCATAGAGACCCAGTACTTC. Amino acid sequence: CASRSGGTVIETQYF.

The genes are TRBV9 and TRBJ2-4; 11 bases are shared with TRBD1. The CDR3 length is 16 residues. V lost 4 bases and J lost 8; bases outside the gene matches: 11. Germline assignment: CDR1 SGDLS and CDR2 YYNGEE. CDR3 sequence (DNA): TGTGCCAGCAGCATGGACAGGGGGCTGGGCTTTGACATTCAGTACTTC. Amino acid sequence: CASSMDRGLGFDIQYF.

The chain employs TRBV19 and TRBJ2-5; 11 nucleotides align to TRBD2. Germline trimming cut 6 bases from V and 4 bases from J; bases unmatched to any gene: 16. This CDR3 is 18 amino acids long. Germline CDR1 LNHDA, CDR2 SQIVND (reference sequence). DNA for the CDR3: TGTGCCAGTAGCCGCAACCGACTAGCGGGGACGATCCTAGAGACCCAGTACTTC. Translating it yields CASSRNRLAGTILETQYF.

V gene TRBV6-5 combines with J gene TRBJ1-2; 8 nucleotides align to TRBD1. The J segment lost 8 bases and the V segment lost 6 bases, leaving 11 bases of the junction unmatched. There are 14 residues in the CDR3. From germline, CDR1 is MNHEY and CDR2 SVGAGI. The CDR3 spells CASSRTGSLLGYTF. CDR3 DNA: TGTGCCAGCAGCCGGACAGGGAGTTTGCTGGGCTACACCTTC.

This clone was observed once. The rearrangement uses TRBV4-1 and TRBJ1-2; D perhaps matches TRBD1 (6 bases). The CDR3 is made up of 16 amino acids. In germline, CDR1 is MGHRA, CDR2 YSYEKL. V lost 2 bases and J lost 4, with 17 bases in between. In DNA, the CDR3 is TGCGCCAGCAGCCAACATCCGAAGACAGGTTTCTATGGCTACACCTTC. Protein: CASSQHPKTGFYGYTF.

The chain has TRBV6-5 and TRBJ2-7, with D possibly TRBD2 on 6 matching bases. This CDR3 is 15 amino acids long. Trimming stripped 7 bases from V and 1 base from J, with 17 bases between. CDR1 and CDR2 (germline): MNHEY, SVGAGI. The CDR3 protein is CASTREPSPSYEQYF. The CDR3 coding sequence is TGTGCCAGCACCCGGGAGCCCTCCCCTTCCTACGAGCAGTACTTC.